This TCR beta chain was retrieved from a study of control samples from healthy donors and cancer patients. The assay was immunoSEQ multiplex PCR, and TCRdb's table has in-frame clones only and misses some. The data show 200,000 or so clones, with roughly nine tenths seen just once and 1.5% to 2% held by the top ten. J was trimmed by 1 base and V by 3 bases; bases with no gene match: 6. Germline CDR1 and CDR2: SQVTM and ANQGSEA. The CDR3 consists of 14 residues. The rearrangement joins TRBV29-1 to TRBJ2-7; 7 positions agree with TRBD2. The sequenced sample was blood. This TCR came from a man under 40 in good health. The CDR3 is CSVDSGGGSYEQYF. The DNA for the CDR3 is TGCAGCGTTGATTCGGGGGGAGGTTCCTACGAGCAGTACTTC.